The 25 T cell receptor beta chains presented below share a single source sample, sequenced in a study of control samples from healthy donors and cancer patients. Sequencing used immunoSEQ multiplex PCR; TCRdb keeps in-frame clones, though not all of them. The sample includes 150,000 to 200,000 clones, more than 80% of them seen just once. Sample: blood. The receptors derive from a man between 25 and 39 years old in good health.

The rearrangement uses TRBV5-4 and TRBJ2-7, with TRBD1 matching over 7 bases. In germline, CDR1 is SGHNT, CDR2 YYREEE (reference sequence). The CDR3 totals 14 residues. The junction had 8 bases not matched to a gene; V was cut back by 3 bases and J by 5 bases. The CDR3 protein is CASSSTRQGNEQYF. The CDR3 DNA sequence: TGTGCCAGCAGCTCCACGAGACAGGGAAACGAGCAGTACTTC.

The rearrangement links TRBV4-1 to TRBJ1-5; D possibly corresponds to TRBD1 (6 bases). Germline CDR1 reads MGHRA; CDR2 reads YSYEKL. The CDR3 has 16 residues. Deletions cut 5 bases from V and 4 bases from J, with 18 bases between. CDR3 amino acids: CASSYDGQRANQPQHF. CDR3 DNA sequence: TGCGCCAGCAGCTATGACGGACAGAGAGCTAATCAGCCCCAGCATTTT.

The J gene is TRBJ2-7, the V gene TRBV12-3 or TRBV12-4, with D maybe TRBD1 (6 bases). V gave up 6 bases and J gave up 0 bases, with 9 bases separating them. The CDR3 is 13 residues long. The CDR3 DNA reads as TGTGCCAGCAGCCGGACAGCCTCCTACGAGCAGTACTTC. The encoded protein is CASSRTASYEQYF.

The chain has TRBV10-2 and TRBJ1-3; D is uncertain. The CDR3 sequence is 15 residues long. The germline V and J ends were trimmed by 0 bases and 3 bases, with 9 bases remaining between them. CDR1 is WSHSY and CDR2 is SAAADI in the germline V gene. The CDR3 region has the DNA TGCGCCAGCAGTGAGTCCCCAAAGAATGGAAACACCATATATTTT. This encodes CASSESPKNGNTIYF.

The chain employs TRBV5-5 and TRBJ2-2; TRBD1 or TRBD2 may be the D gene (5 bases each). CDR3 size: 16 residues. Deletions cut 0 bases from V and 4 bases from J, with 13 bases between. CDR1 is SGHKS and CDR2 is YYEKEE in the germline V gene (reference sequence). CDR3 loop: CASSLDRQGVTGELFF. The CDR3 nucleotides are TGTGCCAGCAGCTTGGATCGCCAGGGAGTCACCGGGGAGCTGTTTTTT.

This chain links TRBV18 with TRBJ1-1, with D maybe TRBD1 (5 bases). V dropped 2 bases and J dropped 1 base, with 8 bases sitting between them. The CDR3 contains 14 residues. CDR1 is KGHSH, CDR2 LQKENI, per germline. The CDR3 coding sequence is TGTGCCAGCTCACCAGGGGCTGGGAACACTGAAGCTTTCTTT. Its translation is CASSPGAGNTEAFF. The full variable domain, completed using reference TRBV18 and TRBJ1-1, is NAGVMQNPRHLVRRRGQEARLRCSPMKGHSHVYWYRQLPEEGLKFMVYLQKENIIDESGMPKERFSAEFPKEGPSILRIQQVVRGDSAAYFCASSPGAGNTEAFFGQGTRLTVV.

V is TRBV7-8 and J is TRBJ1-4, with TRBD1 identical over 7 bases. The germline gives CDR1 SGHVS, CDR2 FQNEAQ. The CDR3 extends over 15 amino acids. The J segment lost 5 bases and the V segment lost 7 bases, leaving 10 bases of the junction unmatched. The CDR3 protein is CASTLSTGLNEKLFF. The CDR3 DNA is TGTGCCAGCACCCTATCGACAGGGCTGAATGAAAAACTGTTTTTT.

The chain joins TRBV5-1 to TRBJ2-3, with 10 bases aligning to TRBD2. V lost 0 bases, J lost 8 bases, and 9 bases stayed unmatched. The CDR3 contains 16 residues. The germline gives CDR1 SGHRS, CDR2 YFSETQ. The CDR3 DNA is TGCGCCAGCAGCTTGGCCGGAGCGGGGGGGCTCGGTACGCAGTATTTT. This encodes CASSLAGAGGLGTQYF.

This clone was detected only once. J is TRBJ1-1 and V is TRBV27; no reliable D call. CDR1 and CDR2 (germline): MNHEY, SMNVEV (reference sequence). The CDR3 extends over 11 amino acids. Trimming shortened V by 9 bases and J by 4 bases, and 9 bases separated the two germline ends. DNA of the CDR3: TGTGCCAGTCCGCGGGTCACTGAAGCTTTCTTT. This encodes CASPRVTEAFF.

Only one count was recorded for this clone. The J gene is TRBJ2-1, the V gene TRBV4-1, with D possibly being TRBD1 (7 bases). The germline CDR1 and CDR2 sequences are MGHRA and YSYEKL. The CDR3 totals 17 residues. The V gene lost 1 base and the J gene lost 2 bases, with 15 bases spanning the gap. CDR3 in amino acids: CASSQVFGGTAYNEQFF. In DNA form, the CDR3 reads TGCGCCAGCAGCCAAGTCTTCGGCGGGACAGCCTACAATGAGCAGTTCTTC.

The DNA for the CDR3 is TGTGCCAGCAGCCTTCCGGGTCGCACTCAAAACACCATATATTTT. Amino acid sequence: CASSLPGRTQNTIYF. The V gene is TRBV3-1 (or the pseudogene TRBV3-2), the J gene TRBJ1-3, with D uncertain. The V gene lost 4 bases and the J gene lost 6 bases, with 16 bases spanning the gap. The germline V gene encodes CDR1 LGHDT and CDR2 YNNKEL (reference sequence). There are 15 residues in the CDR3.

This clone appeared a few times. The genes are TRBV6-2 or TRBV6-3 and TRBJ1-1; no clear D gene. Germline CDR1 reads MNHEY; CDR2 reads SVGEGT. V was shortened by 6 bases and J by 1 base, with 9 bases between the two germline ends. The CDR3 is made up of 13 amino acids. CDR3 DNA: TGTGCCAGCAGCAAAAGAGAGAACACTGAAGCTTTCTTT. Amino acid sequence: CASSKRENTEAFF.

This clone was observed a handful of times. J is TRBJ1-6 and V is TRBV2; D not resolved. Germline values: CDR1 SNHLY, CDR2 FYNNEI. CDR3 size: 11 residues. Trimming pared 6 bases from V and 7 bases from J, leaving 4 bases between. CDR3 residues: CASRGNSPLHF. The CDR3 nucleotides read TGTGCCAGCAGAGGAAATTCACCCCTCCACTTT.

DNA for the CDR3: TGTGCCAGCAGTTACATCAATAGCGGGGCTGAATTCTACGAGCAGTACTTC. It encodes CASSYINSGAEFYEQYF. The chain links TRBV6-2 or TRBV6-3 to TRBJ2-7; the match to TRBD2 covers 8 bases. The CDR3 extends over 17 amino acids. With 2 bases clipped from V and 3 bases from J, the junction kept 12 bases outside the gene matches. CDR1 and CDR2 (germline): MNHEY, SVGEGT.

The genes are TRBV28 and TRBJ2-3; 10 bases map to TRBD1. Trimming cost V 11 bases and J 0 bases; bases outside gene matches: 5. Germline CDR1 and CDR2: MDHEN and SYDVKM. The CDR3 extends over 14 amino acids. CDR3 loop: CASGTGASTDTQYF. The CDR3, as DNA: TGTGCCTCCGGGACAGGGGCCAGCACAGATACGCAGTATTTT.

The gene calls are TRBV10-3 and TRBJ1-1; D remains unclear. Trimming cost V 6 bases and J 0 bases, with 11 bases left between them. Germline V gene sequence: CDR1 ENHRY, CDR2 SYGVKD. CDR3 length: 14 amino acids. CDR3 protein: CAIRDRTVNTEAFF. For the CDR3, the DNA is TGTGCCATCAGAGATCGGACGGTGAACACTGAAGCTTTCTTT.

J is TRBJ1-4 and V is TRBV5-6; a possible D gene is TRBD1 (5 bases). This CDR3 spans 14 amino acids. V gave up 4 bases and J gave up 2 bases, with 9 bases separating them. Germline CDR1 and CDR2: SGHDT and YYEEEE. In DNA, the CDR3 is TGTGCCAGCAGCCAAGGGACGACTAATGAAAAACTGTTTTTT. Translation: CASSQGTTNEKLFF.

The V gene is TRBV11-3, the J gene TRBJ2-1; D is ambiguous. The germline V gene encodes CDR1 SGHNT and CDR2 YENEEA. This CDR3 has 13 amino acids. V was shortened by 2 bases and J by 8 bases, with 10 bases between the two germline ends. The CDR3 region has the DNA TGTGCCAGCAGCTTATATCAGTTCGATGAGCAGTTCTTC. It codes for CASSLYQFDEQFF.

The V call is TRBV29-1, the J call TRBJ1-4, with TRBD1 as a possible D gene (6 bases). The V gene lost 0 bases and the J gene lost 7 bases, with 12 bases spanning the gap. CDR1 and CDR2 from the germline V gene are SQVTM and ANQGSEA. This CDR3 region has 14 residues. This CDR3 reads CSVEEGGLGEKLFF. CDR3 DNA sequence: TGCAGCGTTGAAGAAGGGGGGTTAGGTGAAAAACTGTTTTTT.

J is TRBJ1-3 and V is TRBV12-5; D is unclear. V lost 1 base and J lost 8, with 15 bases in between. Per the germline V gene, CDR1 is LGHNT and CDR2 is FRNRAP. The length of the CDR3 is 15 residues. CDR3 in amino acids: CASGLGDGDFHTIYF. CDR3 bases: TGTGCTAGTGGTTTGGGGGATGGGGATTTTCACACCATATATTTT.

The DNA of the CDR3 is TGTGCCAGCAGCTCCCGACCCAACTATGGCTACACCTTC. This gives the protein CASSSRPNYGYTF. This chain connects TRBV11-2 to TRBJ1-2, with D uncertain. Germline values: CDR1 SGHAT, CDR2 FQNNGV. The CDR3 extends over 13 amino acids. V dropped 4 bases and J dropped 2 bases, with 8 bases sitting between them.

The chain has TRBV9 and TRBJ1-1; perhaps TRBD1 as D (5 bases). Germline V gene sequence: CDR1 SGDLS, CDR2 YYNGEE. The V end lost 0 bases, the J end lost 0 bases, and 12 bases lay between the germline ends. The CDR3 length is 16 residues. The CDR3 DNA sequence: TGTGCCAGCAGCGTAGCGGCGGCAGGGTTGAACACTGAAGCTTTCTTT. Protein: CASSVAAAGLNTEAFF. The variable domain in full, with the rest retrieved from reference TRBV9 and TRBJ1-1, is DSGVTQTPKHLITATGQRVTLRCSPRSGDLSVYWYQQSLDQGLQFLIQYYNGEERAKGNILERFSAQQFPDLHSELNLSSLELGDSALYFCASSVAAAGLNTEAFFGQGTRLTVV.

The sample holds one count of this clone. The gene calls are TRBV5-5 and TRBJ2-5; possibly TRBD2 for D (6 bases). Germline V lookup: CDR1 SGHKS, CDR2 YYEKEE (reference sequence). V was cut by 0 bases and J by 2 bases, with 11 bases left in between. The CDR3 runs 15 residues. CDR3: CASSLVAGRQETQYF. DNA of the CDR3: TGTGCCAGCAGCTTGGTCGCGGGGCGGCAAGAGACCCAGTACTTC. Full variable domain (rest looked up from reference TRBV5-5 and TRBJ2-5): DAGVTQSPTHLIKTRGQQVTLRCSPISGHKSVSWYQQVLGQGPQFIFQYYEKEERGRGNFPDRFSARQFPNYSSELNVNALLLGDSALYLCASSLVAGRQETQYFGPGTRLLVL.

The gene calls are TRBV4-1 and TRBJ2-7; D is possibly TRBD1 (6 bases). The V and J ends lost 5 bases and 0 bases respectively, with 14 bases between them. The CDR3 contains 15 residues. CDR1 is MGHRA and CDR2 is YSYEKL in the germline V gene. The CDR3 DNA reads TGCGCCAGCAGCACGACAGGTGCCACCTCCTACGAGCAGTACTTC. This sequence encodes CASSTTGATSYEQYF.

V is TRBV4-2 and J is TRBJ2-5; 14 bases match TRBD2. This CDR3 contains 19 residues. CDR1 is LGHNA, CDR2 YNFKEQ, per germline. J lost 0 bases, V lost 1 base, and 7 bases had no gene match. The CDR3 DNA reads TGTGCCAGCAGCCAAGGGCTGGGACTAGCGGGGGAGTACCAAGAGACCCAGTACTTC. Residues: CASSQGLGLAGEYQETQYF.